Listed here are 30 T cell receptor beta chains from one sample, sequenced in a study of breast tumors, draining lymph nodes, adjacent tissues (dated by TCRdb to between 2015 and 2016). Library preparation employed multiplex PCR. The instrument given in TCRdb is Illumina HiSeq 2000. TCRdb itself trimmed the public reads at Q25 with fastp, ran MiXCR and retained productive beta chains. Rows merge per CDR3 protein into single entries with the most common DNA and genes. This sample has 90,000 to 120,000 distinct CDR3 sequences in its table, and less than 25% of those were observed once. The top ten clonotypes cover roughly 1.2% of the sample. Lymph node samples came from the axillary draining lymph nodes of breast cancer patients. The sample was axillary lymph node tissue. These receptors all come from a female donor with breast cancer. Some clones in this sample may be carry-over from other donors' samples.

Worth noting for this clonotype: This may be a read error, as it is one base from a much larger clone. The chain employs TRBV29-1 and TRBJ2-4, with a possible D match to TRBD1 (6 bases). Per germline, CDR1 SQVTM and CDR2 ANQGSEA. This CDR3 region has 13 residues. Trimming removed 6 bases at V and 4 bases at J, with 13 bases between. Here the CDR3 reads CSVLVGHKNIQYF. Written as DNA, the CDR3 is TGCAGCGTCCTCGTGGGACATAAAAACATTCAGTACTTC. Filled out from reference TRBV29-1 and TRBJ2-4, the complete variable domain reads SAVISQKPSRDICQRGTSLTIQCQVDSQVTMMFWYRQQPGQSLTLIATANQGSEATYESGFVIDKFPISRPNLTFSTLTVSNMSPEDSSIYLCSVLVGHKNIQYFGAGTRLSVL.

This clonotype was seen many times. The chain uses TRBV10-3 and TRBJ2-7; D unclear. The CDR3 is 15 amino acids. V was shortened by 0 bases and J by 6 bases, with 15 bases between the two germline ends. In germline, CDR1 is ENHRY, CDR2 SYGVKD. For the CDR3, the DNA is TGTGCCATCAGTGAGTCGGTAATTAAAACCTCCGAGCAGTACTTC. Translating it yields CAISESVIKTSEQYF.

This clonotype has a count of ten or more. The chain carries TRBV4-2 and TRBJ2-2; 8 nucleotides line up with TRBD2. V lost 0 bases and J lost 6; bases outside the gene matches: 3. Germline assignment: CDR1 LGHNA and CDR2 YNFKEQ. This CDR3 has 15 residues. For the CDR3, the DNA is TGTGCCAGCAGCCAAGAACGGGGGGGACCCGGGGAGCTGTTTTTT. This gives the protein CASSQERGGPGELFF.

This clonotype was found many times. The rearrangement joins TRBV5-1 to TRBJ2-5; 8 bases align to TRBD1. Germline CDR1 is SGHRS and CDR2 is YFSETQ. The CDR3 consists of 15 residues. V shed 4 bases and J 5 bases; nucleotides not matched to a gene: 10. CDR3 coding DNA: TGCGCCAGCAGCCTAACTCAGGGGGCAGGGGAGACCCAGTACTTC. Protein product: CASSLTQGAGETQYF.

This clonotype came up many times. V usage is TRBV20-1 and J usage is TRBJ2-3, with 7 bases lining up with TRBD1. The CDR3 runs to 15 residues. CDR1 and CDR2 from the germline V gene are DFQATT and SNEGSKA (reference sequence). Trimming cost V 0 bases and J 1 base; bases outside gene matches: 4. This chain's CDR3 is CSARDPGTGTDTQYF. The CDR3 DNA sequence: TGCAGTGCTAGAGATCCCGGGACAGGCACAGATACGCAGTATTTT.

This clonotype was counted between two and nine times. The V call is TRBV29-1, the J call TRBJ2-1; 9 positions agree with TRBD1. The germline gives CDR1 SQVTM, CDR2 ANQGSEA. V gave up 7 bases and J gave up 1 base; unmatched junction bases: 8. This CDR3 contains 15 residues. CDR3 sequence: CSAGGQGGSYNEQFF. The CDR3 nucleotides are TGCAGCGCGGGGGGACAGGGAGGTTCCTACAATGAGCAGTTCTTC.

On this clonotype itself: A single base separates this from a much larger clone, so it may be a read error. The V gene is TRBV7-9, the J gene TRBJ1-2; TRBD1 matches at 7 bases. There are 16 residues in the CDR3. The trim removed 3 bases at V and 1 base at J, leaving 8 bases unmatched. Germline-derived CDR1 and CDR2 are SEHNR and FQNEAQ (reference sequence). CDR3 loop: CASSFPGTEFNYGYTF. In DNA, the CDR3 is TGTGCCAGCAGCTTCCCCGGGACAGAATTTAACTATGGCTACACCTTC.

This clonotype occurred many times. The chain is built from TRBV29-1 and TRBJ1-2; D is unresolved. The V and J ends lost 4 bases and 3 bases respectively, with 15 bases between them. Germline CDR1 is SQVTM and CDR2 is ANQGSEA. The CDR3 loop spans 14 amino acids. CDR3 nucleotides: TGCAGCGTTGGTTTTTTACCCGGCGACTATGGCTACACCTTC. Translating it yields CSVGFLPGDYGYTF.

The table lists this clonotype with a count of one. A much bigger clone sits one base away, suggesting this may be a read error. The rearrangement uses TRBV4-1 and TRBJ2-7; 15 nucleotides line up with TRBD2. There are 22 residues in the CDR3. Germline V gives CDR1 MGHRA, CDR2 YSYEKL. This CDR3 is CASSQGPILTGTSGRPSYEQSF. The CDR3 DNA follows: TGCGCCAGCAGCCAAGGACCAATTCTAACCGGGACTAGCGGGAGGCCCTCCTACGAGCAGTCCTTC.

At least ten counts were recorded for this clonotype. The chain carries TRBV24-1 and TRBJ1-2, with D unclear. The CDR3 consists of 16 residues. Germline loops: CDR1 KGHDR, CDR2 SFDVKD. The germline V and J ends were trimmed by 5 bases and 2 bases, with 17 bases remaining between them. In DNA form, the CDR3 reads TGTGCCACCAGTGTATCCGGCGACGGCTTAAACTATGGCTACACCTTC. Its protein product is CATSVSGDGLNYGYTF.

This clonotype showed up many times. The V and J genes are TRBV20-1 and TRBJ2-1, with 9 nucleotides matching TRBD2. The CDR3 loop spans 13 amino acids. Germline CDR1 and CDR2: DFQATT and SNEGSKA (reference sequence). V lost 4 bases to trimming and J lost 4 bases; unmatched junction nucleotides: 2. The CDR3 sequence: CSATTSGYNEQFF. The CDR3 DNA is TGCAGTGCTACGACTAGCGGTTACAATGAGCAGTTCTTC.

This clonotype has at least ten counts. The genes are TRBV6-6 and TRBJ2-1, with TRBD1 identical over 8 bases. After removal of 0 bases from V and 10 bases from J, the junction contained 8 bases not matched to a gene. Germline V gives CDR1 MNHNY, CDR2 SVGAGI (reference sequence). CDR3 size: 15 residues. Here the CDR3 reads CASSYSGRGLREQFF. Written as DNA, the CDR3 is TGTGCCAGCAGTTACTCGGGCAGGGGGCTTAGGGAGCAGTTCTTC.

In its sample, this clonotype was seen many times. The chain carries TRBV4-1 and TRBJ2-7; 8 bases map to TRBD1. The V and J ends lost 1 base and 4 bases, in that order; junction bases with no gene match: 3. Germline values: CDR1 MGHRA, CDR2 YSYEKL. This CDR3 contains 14 residues. In nucleotides, the CDR3 is TGCGCCAGCAGCCAAGTGGGACAGGCTTACGAGCAGTACTTC. Protein sequence: CASSQVGQAYEQYF.

This clonotype was counted many times. The rearrangement uses TRBV15 and TRBJ2-3, with TRBD2 as a possible D gene (7 bases). Trimming left V 11 bases short and J 6 bases short, with 27 bases between. Germline CDR1 is LNHNV and CDR2 is YYDKDF (reference sequence). This CDR3 comprises 16 residues. The CDR3 region has the DNA TGTGCCGTCGCTTTGGGGGCGGGGGCCTCCCCGGATACGCAGTATTTT. Translating gives CAVALGAGASPDTQYF. The entire variable domain, with the rest obtained from reference TRBV15 and TRBJ2-3, is as follows: DAMVIQNPRYQVTQFGKPVTLSCSQTLNHNVMYWYQQKSSQAPKLLFHYYDKDFNNEADTPDNFQSRRPNTSFCFLDIRSPGLGDTAMYLCAVALGAGASPDTQYFGPGTRLTVL.

This clonotype was found many times. The genes are TRBV5-1 and TRBJ1-2; no firm D call. From germline, CDR1 is SGHRS and CDR2 YFSETQ. The V end lost 0 bases, the J end lost 2 bases, and 8 bases lay between the germline ends. This CDR3 has 14 residues. The DNA for the CDR3 is TGCGCCAGCAGCTTGGCCCCGACCAACTATGGCTACACCTTC. The encoded protein is CASSLAPTNYGYTF.

This clonotype has ten or more counts. The rearrangement uses TRBV20-1 and TRBJ2-3; D gene ambiguous. This CDR3 spans 13 amino acids. The germline gives CDR1 DFQATT, CDR2 SNEGSKA (reference sequence). Deletions cut 4 bases from V and 7 bases from J, with 15 bases between. This chain's CDR3 is CSATDPTAYTQYF. The CDR3 nucleotides read TGCAGTGCTACCGACCCCACTGCCTATACGCAGTATTTT.

As concerns this clonotype: A much larger clone is a single base away; this may be a read error. The CDR3 here is CASSFDRWNTGEPFF. CDR3 DNA: TGTGCCAGCAGTTTTGACAGGTGGAACACCGGGGAGCCGTTTTTT. The chain has TRBV6-5 and TRBJ2-2, with TRBD1 as a possible D gene (6 bases). The germline V gene has CDR1 MNHEY and CDR2 SVGAGI. CDR3 length: 15 residues.

The rearrangement joins TRBV9 to TRBJ2-1; D unclear. Germline V gene data show CDR1 as SGDLS and CDR2 as YYNGEE. This CDR3 comprises 12 residues. The V end was cut by 7 bases, the J end by 7 bases, with 12 bases between. DNA for the CDR3: TGTGCCAGCTCACAAAGCGTGAATGAGCAGTTCTTC. It codes for CASSQSVNEQFF.

This clonotype was observed many times. CDR3 in DNA: TGTGCCAGCCCGGAACTCCGCACCTACGAGCAGTACTTC. This encodes CASPELRTYEQYF. The J gene is TRBJ2-7, the V gene TRBV6-1, with no clear D. The ends were cut back, 8 bases at V and 2 bases at J, with 13 bases in the middle. Germline V lookup: CDR1 MNHNS, CDR2 SASEGT. The CDR3 is 13 amino acids.

There are many counts of this clonotype. The chain combines TRBV19 with TRBJ1-2; no firm D call. CDR1 LNHDA and CDR2 SQIVND come from the germline V gene (reference sequence). CDR3 length equals 13 residues. V gave up 7 bases and J gave up 4 bases, with 13 bases separating them. CDR3 nucleotide sequence: TGTGCCAGTAAAAATACGGAGCTCTATGGCTACACCTTC. Translation: CASKNTELYGYTF.

This clonotype was detected ten times or more. The chain has TRBV7-3 and TRBJ2-3; a possible D gene is TRBD2 (6 bases). The CDR3 loop spans 14 amino acids. Germline V gives CDR1 SGHTA, CDR2 FQGTGA. Trimming shortened V by 4 bases and J by 2 bases, and 10 bases separated the two germline ends. CDR3 region: CASSSGLSTDTQYF. The CDR3 DNA reads as TGTGCCAGCAGCTCCGGACTATCCACAGATACGCAGTATTTT.

This clonotype was counted many times. This chain uses TRBV5-6 with TRBJ2-7; 12 nucleotides line up with TRBD2. The junction had 5 bases not matched to a gene; V was cut back by 4 bases and J by 0 bases. The CDR3 is 16 residues long. Germline lookup yields CDR1 SGHDT and CDR2 YYEEEE. This CDR3 reads CASSRWTSGVSYEQYF. The CDR3 region has the DNA TGTGCCAGCAGCAGATGGACTAGCGGGGTCTCCTACGAGCAGTACTTC.

This clonotype was observed a few times. The rearrangement links TRBV28 to TRBJ1-2, with 7 bases identical to TRBD1. The CDR3 runs to 14 residues. The germline gives CDR1 MDHEN, CDR2 SYDVKM. V was pared by 5 bases and J by 8 bases, with 11 bases of the junction left unmatched. In nucleotides, the CDR3 is TGTGCCAGCAGTCCACCCATTGTGACAGGGGGCTACACCTTC. Amino acids: CASSPPIVTGGYTF.

This clonotype has at least ten counts. This chain connects TRBV7-2 to TRBJ2-7; D remains ambiguous. V lost 1 base, J lost 7 bases, and 11 bases lay in between. This CDR3 region has 13 residues. The germline gives CDR1 SGHTA, CDR2 FQGNSA. Here the CDR3 DNA reads TGTGCCAGCAGCTTAGGGCAGGCCCTGGAGCAGTACTTC. This translates into CASSLGQALEQYF.

This clonotype was seen at least ten times. J is TRBJ2-1 and V is TRBV25-1, with D possibly being TRBD1 (5 bases). CDR1 MGHDK and CDR2 SYGVNS come from the germline V gene. Deletions cut 3 bases from V and 0 bases from J, with 9 bases between. The CDR3 sequence is 15 residues long. The CDR3 nucleotides read TGTGCCAGCAGTGAGGTAGGGGACTCCTACAATGAGCAGTTCTTC. This encodes CASSEVGDSYNEQFF.

This clonotype has a count of ten or more. The J gene is TRBJ2-3, the V gene TRBV5-8; TRBD2 matches at 8 bases. The CDR3 spans 16 residues. J gave up 2 bases and V 4 bases, and 9 bases lay outside the gene matches. Germline V gene sequence: CDR1 SGHTS, CDR2 YDEGEE. The CDR3 coding sequence is TGTGCCAGCAGCGCCGGGCGGCGGGGGGTCACAGATACGCAGTATTTT. It specifies CASSAGRRGVTDTQYF. The whole variable domain, remainder taken from reference TRBV5-8 and TRBJ2-3, is EAGVTQSPTHLIKTRGQQATLRCSPISGHTSVYWYQQALGLGLQFLLWYDEGEERNRGNFPPRFSGRQFPNYSSELNVNALELEDSALYLCASSAGRRGVTDTQYFGPGTRLTVL.

This clonotype was detected a few times. CDR3 DNA: TGTGCCAGCAGCTTATTTCCTCTAATAGGGCCTGCGAACACCGGGGAGCTGTTTTTT. Its translation: CASSLFPLIGPANTGELFF. The V and J genes are TRBV11-3 and TRBJ2-2; D not resolved. This CDR3 is 19 amino acids long. Germline V gene sequence: CDR1 SGHNT, CDR2 YENEEA. Trimming shortened V by 2 bases and J by 0 bases, and 19 bases separated the two germline ends.

This clonotype has a count of ten or more. The chain is built from TRBV11-2 and TRBJ1-5; the D is unclear. This CDR3 region has 15 residues. Germline V gene data show CDR1 as SGHAT and CDR2 as FQNNGV. The V gene lost 0 bases and the J gene lost 4 bases, with 10 bases spanning the gap. CDR3 DNA sequence: TGTGCCAGCAGCTTAGATACCGGTAGGAATCAGCCCCAGCATTTT. Translation: CASSLDTGRNQPQHF.

The chain combines TRBV30 with TRBJ1-6; TRBD1 aligns across 7 bases. The CDR3 length is 18 residues. Trimming removed 7 bases from V and 7 bases from J; junction bases left unmatched: 22. Per the germline V gene, CDR1 is GTSNPN and CDR2 is SVGIG (reference sequence). The CDR3 nucleotides read TGTGCCTATAAACCCGGGACAGTCCCCCGTCCTCAGAATTCACCCCTCCACTTT. It translates to CAYKPGTVPRPQNSPLHF.

This clonotype was recorded at least ten times. This sequence joins TRBV20-1 and TRBJ2-1; D is uncertain. The CDR3 contains 14 residues. Germline CDR1 DFQATT, CDR2 SNEGSKA (reference sequence). The germline V and J ends were trimmed by 2 bases and 2 bases, with 10 bases remaining between them. The CDR3 loop is CSARSPLTYNEQFF. In DNA, the CDR3 is TGCAGTGCTAGAAGTCCCCTGACCTACAATGAGCAGTTCTTC.